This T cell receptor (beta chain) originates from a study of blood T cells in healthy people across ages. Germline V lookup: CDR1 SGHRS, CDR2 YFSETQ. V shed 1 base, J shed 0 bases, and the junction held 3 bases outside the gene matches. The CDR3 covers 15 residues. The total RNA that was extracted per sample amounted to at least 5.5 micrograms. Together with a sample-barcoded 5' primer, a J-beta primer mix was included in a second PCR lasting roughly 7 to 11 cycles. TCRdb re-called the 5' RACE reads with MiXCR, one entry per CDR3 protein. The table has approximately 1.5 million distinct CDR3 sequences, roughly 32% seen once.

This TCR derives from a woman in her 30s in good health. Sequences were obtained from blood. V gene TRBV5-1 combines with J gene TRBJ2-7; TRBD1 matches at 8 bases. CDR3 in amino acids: CASSLTGGYSYEQYF. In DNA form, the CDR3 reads TGCGCCAGCAGCTTGACAGGGGGGTACTCCTACGAGCAGTACTTC.